This T cell receptor (beta chain) was sequenced for a study of blood T cells in healthy people across ages (dated by TCRdb to the mid-2010s). Regarding the complete study: In model experiments, template switching captured roughly one uniquely barcoded TCR beta cDNA molecule for every two T cells. For two donors (one aged 18 to 29 and one aged 80 or older), the study analyzed two additional independent replicas of 1 million unique cDNA reads from the same blood draw. Age-related changes in TCR beta repertoire diversity were measured in the study by deep sequencing normalized with unique cDNA molecular identifiers. Donors were grouped into four age groups: young (average approximately 16 years), middle-aged (39), aged (approximately 67) and long-lived (around 80). Overall results and qualifications from the work: Total diversity estimates from one million sequenced T cells were considered lower bounds and underestimates. Since profiling was done on bulk unsorted PBMCs, naive and antigen-experienced compartments could not be conclusively compared. Compared with the aged group, the long-lived group had more naive CD4+ T cells, fewer expanded clones and increased TCR diversity, suggesting age selection. As age increased, observed TCR beta diversity per million T cells dropped in a roughly linear way, and a significant reduction was already evident by age 40. Observed TCR beta diversity correlated strongly with the percentage of naive T cells measured by flow cytometry. The CMV infection status of donors was not known, potentially confounding age-related changes in expanded clonotypes.

From a lookup of the germline V gene, CDR1 and CDR2 are MGHRA and YSYEKL. The CDR3 measures 16 amino acids from cysteine to phenylalanine. Only CDR3 DNA remains: 48 bases, in frame from the first base. The junction shows trimming of 0 bases on V and 5 bases on J, plus 16 bases between the germline ends. Libraries were built with 5' RACE. Sequencing instrument: Illumina HiSeq 2500. A second PCR of about 6 to 12 cycles was performed with a sample-barcoded 5' primer and a J-beta primer mix. A template-switch 5' adaptor carrying 12 random nucleotides introduced a unique molecular identifier onto each TCR beta cDNA molecule. Each sample yielded at least 3 million CDR3-containing paired-end reads. First-strand cDNA synthesis was performed from all RNA using the Mint cDNA synthesis kit, with priming by a TRBC-specific oligonucleotide. Following uracil-DNA glycosylase treatment, a first 18-cycle PCR with universal primers M1SS and BC2_uni_R was performed on all cDNA. Concerning the study's data processing: For normalization, 1 million high-quality reads, each with a distinct molecular identifier, were randomly selected from each sample. Instead of being binned into consensus sequences, reads with shared molecular identifiers were discarded. CDR3 identification, clonotype clustering and error correction used MiTCR with a Q25 quality threshold and the strictest error-elimination algorithm. Lower-bound total TCR beta diversity was estimated with a nonparametric unseen species model using Euler transformation. TCRdb ran its own pipeline on the public reads, namely fastp trimming at Q25 and MiXCR clone calling, and kept in-frame beta chains. Records with the same CDR3 protein are collapsed into one entry carrying the most frequent genes and DNA. The V and J calls were not made by the authors but by TCRdb's processing. The sample yields around 990,000 distinct CDR3 sequences; 25% were counted once. The top ten hold approximately 0.75% of the sample.

About this clonotype: No antigen is known for it. The input lacks base qualities; no much larger clone sits a single base away.

The approximately 41 donors, aged about 6 to 95 years, were systemically healthy Caucasian individuals from Russia. Each donor gave 8 to 10 milliliters of peripheral blood, drawn into EDTA-treated Vacutainer tubes. Ficoll-Paque density-gradient centrifugation was used to isolate PBMCs, with at least 7 million obtained per sample. Total RNA was extracted from PBMCs with Trizol reagent, with at least 6 micrograms obtained per sample. For every donor, flow cytometry on a PBMC aliquot measured the percentage of naive CD45RAhigh/CD27high T cells. Another study also made use of these data, one on T cells of mothers and their children. Reported in the second study: Donors were nine systemically healthy Caucasian individuals: three mothers and their six children. cDNA synthesis consumed the entire amount of extracted RNA, loaded at approximately 1.5 ug RNA in each 15 ul reaction. In the second PCR, the M1S primer introduced both the sample barcodes and 2-4 random nucleotides. More than 9.5 million TCR beta CDR3 reads were obtained from each mother, and about 3 million reads were obtained from each child. Thymic selection similarly shapes TCR recombination output in related and unrelated pairs, with minor effect from inherited differences. Normalized repertoire overlap in related mother-child pairs was always slightly higher than in unrelated mother-child pairs, but the difference was never significant. Persistent microchimeric T cell clones were not detected, at a sensitivity of about 99 clones per million clonotypes. Deep NGS was used in the study to compare the TCR beta repertoires of mothers and children and to look for features that separate related mother-child pairs from unrelated individuals. The mean age was about 37 +/- 4 years for the mothers and about 10 +/- 4 years for the children. Libraries were sequenced on Illumina HiSeq 2000 with 100+100 nt paired-end reads after adapter ligation with NEBNext reagents. To prevent cross-contamination, the mother and child libraries were prepared a month apart and were sequenced in separate runs. For each donor, somewhere between about 450,000 and 2,000,000 distinct TCR beta clonotypes were identified. Naive TCR beta clonotypes were estimated from low-frequency clonotypes matched to each donor's FACS-determined naive share, without sorting.

Rearrangement joined TRBV4-1 to TRBJ2-5, with the D gene tentatively TRBD1 or TRBD2, based on 7 matching bases in each. This clonotype originated in a girl aged 2 to 10 in good health. The sequenced sample was blood. The DNA sequence reads TGCGCCAGCAGCCAAGAACGTGGGACAGCGGGGGAGACCCAGTACTTC. Its translation reads: CASSQERGTAGETQYF.